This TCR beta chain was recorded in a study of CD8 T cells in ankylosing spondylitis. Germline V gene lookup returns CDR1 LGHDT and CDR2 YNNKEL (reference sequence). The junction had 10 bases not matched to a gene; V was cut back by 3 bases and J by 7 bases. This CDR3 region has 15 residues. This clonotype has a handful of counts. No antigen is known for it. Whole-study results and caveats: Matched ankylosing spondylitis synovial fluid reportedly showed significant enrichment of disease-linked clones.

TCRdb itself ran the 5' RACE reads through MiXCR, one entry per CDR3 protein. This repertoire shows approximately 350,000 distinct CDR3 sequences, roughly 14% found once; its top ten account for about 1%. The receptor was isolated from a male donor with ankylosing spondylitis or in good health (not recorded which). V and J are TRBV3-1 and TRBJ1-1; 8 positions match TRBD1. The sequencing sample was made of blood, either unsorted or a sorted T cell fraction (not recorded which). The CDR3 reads CASSHPGTGRIEAFF. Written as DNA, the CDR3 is TGTGCCAGCAGCCACCCCGGGACAGGACGGATTGAAGCTTTCTTT.